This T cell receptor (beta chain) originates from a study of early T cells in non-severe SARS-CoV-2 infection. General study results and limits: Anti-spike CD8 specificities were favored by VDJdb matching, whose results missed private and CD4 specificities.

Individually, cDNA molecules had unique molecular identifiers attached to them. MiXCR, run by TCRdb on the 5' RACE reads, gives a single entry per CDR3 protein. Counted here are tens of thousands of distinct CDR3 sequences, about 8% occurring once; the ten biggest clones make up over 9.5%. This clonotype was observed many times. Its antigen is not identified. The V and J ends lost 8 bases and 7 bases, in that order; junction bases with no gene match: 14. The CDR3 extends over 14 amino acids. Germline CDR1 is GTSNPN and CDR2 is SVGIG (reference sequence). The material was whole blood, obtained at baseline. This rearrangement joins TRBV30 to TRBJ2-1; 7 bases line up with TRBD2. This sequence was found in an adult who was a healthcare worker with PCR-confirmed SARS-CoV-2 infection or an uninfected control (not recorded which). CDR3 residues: CARVRAGVWNEQFF. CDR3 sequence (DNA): TGTGCCCGGGTGAGGGCGGGAGTATGGAATGAGCAGTTCTTC.